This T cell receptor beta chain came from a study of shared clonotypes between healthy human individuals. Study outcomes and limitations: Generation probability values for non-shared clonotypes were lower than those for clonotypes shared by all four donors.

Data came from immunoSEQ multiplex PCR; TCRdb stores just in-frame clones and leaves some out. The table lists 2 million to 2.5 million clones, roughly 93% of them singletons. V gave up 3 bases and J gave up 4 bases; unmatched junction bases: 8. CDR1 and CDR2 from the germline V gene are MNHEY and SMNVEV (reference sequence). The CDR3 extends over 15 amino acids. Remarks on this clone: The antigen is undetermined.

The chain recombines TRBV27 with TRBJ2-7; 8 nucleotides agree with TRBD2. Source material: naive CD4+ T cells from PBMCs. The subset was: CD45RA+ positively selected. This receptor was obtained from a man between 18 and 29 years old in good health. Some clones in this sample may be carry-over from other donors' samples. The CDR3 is CASSFRGGAAYEQYF. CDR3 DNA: TGTGCCAGCAGTTTTCGGGGGGGGGCGGCATACGAGCAGTACTTC.